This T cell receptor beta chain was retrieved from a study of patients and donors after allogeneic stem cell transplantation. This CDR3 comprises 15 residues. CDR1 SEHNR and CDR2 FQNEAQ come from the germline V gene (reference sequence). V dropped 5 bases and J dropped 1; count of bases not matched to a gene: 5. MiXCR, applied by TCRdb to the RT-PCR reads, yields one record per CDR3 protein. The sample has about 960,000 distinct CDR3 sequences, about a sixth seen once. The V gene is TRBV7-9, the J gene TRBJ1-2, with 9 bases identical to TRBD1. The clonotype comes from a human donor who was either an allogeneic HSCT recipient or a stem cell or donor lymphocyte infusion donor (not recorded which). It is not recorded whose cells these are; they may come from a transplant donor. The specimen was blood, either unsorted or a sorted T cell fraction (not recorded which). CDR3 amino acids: CASSLQDRGNYGYTF. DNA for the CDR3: TGTGCCAGCAGCCTCCAGGACAGGGGTAACTATGGCTACACCTTC.